The 12 T cell receptor beta chains below come from one sample, sequenced in a study of lymphopenia after photon versus proton radiotherapy. TCRdb's table, derived via immunoSEQ multiplex PCR, lists solely in-frame clones and lacks some. The table shows about 14,000 clones, with 82% occurring only once. Specimen: peripheral blood, collected from a patient treated with photon-based radiotherapy. These receptors all stem from a man aged 45-60 years with gastric cancer.

The V and J genes are TRBV5-6 and TRBJ1-1, with D possibly matching TRBD1 (6 bases). The CDR3 totals 14 residues. With 2 bases removed from V and 5 bases from J, the gap between germline ends came to 13 bases. Germline V gene lookup returns CDR1 SGHDT and CDR2 YYEEEE. This CDR3 is CASSFARGRTEAFF. For the CDR3, the DNA is TGTGCCAGCAGCTTTGCCCGGGGGCGGACTGAAGCTTTCTTT.

The V gene is TRBV5-5, the J gene TRBJ2-2; D unclear. V was pared by 2 bases and J by 4 bases, with 12 bases between. Germline CDR1 SGHKS, CDR2 YYEKEE (reference sequence). The CDR3 runs to 15 residues. CDR3 protein: CASSFFSRSTGELFF. The CDR3 DNA sequence: TGTGCCAGCAGCTTTTTTAGCAGAAGCACCGGGGAGCTGTTTTTT.

The V call is TRBV19, the J call TRBJ2-5; 10 positions agree with TRBD2. V shed 6 bases and J 9 bases; nucleotides not matched to a gene: 13. The V gene's germline CDR1 is LNHDA and CDR2 SQIVND (reference sequence). This CDR3 is built from 15 residues. This CDR3 is CASSLTSGDRRSQYF. The CDR3 nucleotides are TGTGCCAGTAGCCTAACTAGCGGGGACAGGCGGTCCCAGTACTTC. Full variable domain (rest looked up from reference TRBV19 and TRBJ2-5): DGGITQSPKYLFRKEGQNVTLSCEQNLNHDAMYWYRQDPGQGLRLIYYSQIVNDFQKGDIAEGYSVSREKKESFPLTVTSAQKNPTAFYLCASSLTSGDRRSQYFGPGTRLLVL.

The rearrangement links TRBV5-1 to TRBJ2-1, with D uncertain. Germline V CDR1 and CDR2: SGHRS, YFSETQ. The CDR3 is 16 residues long. Deletions cut 4 bases from V and 2 bases from J, with 16 bases between. CDR3 in amino acids: CASSLLPRVTYNEQFF. The CDR3 nucleotides are TGCGCCAGCAGCCTACTGCCCCGCGTTACCTACAATGAGCAGTTCTTC. Combining the CDR3 with reference TRBV5-1 and TRBJ2-1 gives the whole variable domain KAGVTQTPRYLIKTRGQQVTLSCSPISGHRSVSWYQQTPGQGLQFLFEYFSETQRNKGNFPGRFSGRQFSNSRSEMNVSTLELGDSALYLCASSLLPRVTYNEQFFGPGTRLTVL.

This clone was counted a single time. This chain links TRBV19 with TRBJ2-7; 7 nucleotides agree with TRBD2. This CDR3 region has 16 residues. Germline CDR1 LNHDA, CDR2 SQIVND (reference sequence). V dropped 5 bases and J dropped 1; count of bases not matched to a gene: 11. CDR3 loop: CASSDLTSPGSYEQYF. The CDR3, as DNA: TGTGCCAGTAGTGACCTGACTAGCCCCGGATCCTACGAGCAGTACTTC.

Only one count was recorded for this clone. The chain couples TRBV11-2 to TRBJ1-2, with no clear D. This CDR3 contains 13 residues. CDR1 and CDR2 from the germline V gene are SGHAT and FQNNGV. V was cut by 5 bases and J by 3 bases, with 10 bases left in between. The CDR3 spells CASSRIEDYGYTF. CDR3 sequence (DNA): TGTGCCAGCAGCAGAATCGAGGACTATGGCTACACCTTC.

This chain uses TRBV5-4 with TRBJ2-5; TRBD2 matches at 10 bases. Germline V lookup: CDR1 SGHNT, CDR2 YYREEE (reference sequence). The CDR3 has 18 residues. V was clipped by 5 bases and J by 2 bases; unmatched bases: 15. CDR3 region: CASSLQTLAGRPQETQYF. DNA for the CDR3: TGTGCCAGCAGTTTGCAAACACTAGCGGGGCGACCACAAGAGACCCAGTACTTC.

Notes on this clone: Other DNA sequences from this sample encode an identical CDR3 as well. This CDR3 is CASSDLGRYTGELFF. The CDR3 DNA follows: TGTGCCAGTAGTGATCTAGGGCGCTACACCGGGGAGCTGTTTTTT. J is TRBJ2-2 and V is TRBV19; D is uncertain. Germline V CDR1 and CDR2: LNHDA, SQIVND (reference sequence). Trimming took 5 bases from V and 3 from J, leaving 13 bases between them. This CDR3 is 15 amino acids long.

J is TRBJ2-3 and V is TRBV19, with TRBD2 matching 7 bases. The CDR3 sequence is 18 residues long. The junction had 14 bases not matched to a gene; V was cut back by 1 base and J by 4 bases. Per germline, CDR1 LNHDA and CDR2 SQIVND (reference sequence). CDR3 nucleotide sequence: TGTGCCAGTAGTATAGCCGGGCGAGCGGGGAAACATCCAGATACGCAGTATTTT. Its protein is CASSIAGRAGKHPDTQYF. The full variable domain, completed using reference TRBV19 and TRBJ2-3, is DGGITQSPKYLFRKEGQNVTLSCEQNLNHDAMYWYRQDPGQGLRLIYYSQIVNDFQKGDIAEGYSVSREKKESFPLTVTSAQKNPTAFYLCASSIAGRAGKHPDTQYFGPGTRLTVL.

This clone appeared once. CDR3 protein: CAWNGLAGAPLYF. CDR3 DNA: TGTGCCTGGAATGGACTAGCGGGGGCCCCGCTGTACTTC. The rearrangement links TRBV30 to TRBJ2-5, with 13 bases that match TRBD2. Trimming removed 4 bases from V and 13 bases from J; junction bases left unmatched: 9. The length of the CDR3 is 13 residues. Germline V lookup: CDR1 GTSNPN, CDR2 SVGIG (reference sequence).

The chain joins TRBV5-6 to TRBJ1-6; 8 bases are shared with TRBD1. V dropped 4 bases and J dropped 9; count of bases not matched to a gene: 9. The germline V gene has CDR1 SGHDT and CDR2 YYEEEE. The CDR3 is made up of 15 amino acids. The CDR3: CASSRRTGNSSPLHF. The CDR3 DNA is TGTGCCAGCAGCCGACGGACAGGGAATAGTTCACCCCTCCACTTT.

J is TRBJ1-4 and V is TRBV13; TRBD1 matches at 9 bases. This CDR3 contains 18 residues. After removal of 5 bases from V and 0 bases from J, the junction contained 10 bases not matched to a gene. CDR1 and CDR2 (germline): PRHDT, FYEKMQ (reference sequence). The CDR3 loop reads CASSRKQGATATNEKLFF. The DNA for the CDR3 is TGTGCCAGCAGCCGTAAACAGGGGGCGACTGCAACTAATGAAAAACTGTTTTTT.